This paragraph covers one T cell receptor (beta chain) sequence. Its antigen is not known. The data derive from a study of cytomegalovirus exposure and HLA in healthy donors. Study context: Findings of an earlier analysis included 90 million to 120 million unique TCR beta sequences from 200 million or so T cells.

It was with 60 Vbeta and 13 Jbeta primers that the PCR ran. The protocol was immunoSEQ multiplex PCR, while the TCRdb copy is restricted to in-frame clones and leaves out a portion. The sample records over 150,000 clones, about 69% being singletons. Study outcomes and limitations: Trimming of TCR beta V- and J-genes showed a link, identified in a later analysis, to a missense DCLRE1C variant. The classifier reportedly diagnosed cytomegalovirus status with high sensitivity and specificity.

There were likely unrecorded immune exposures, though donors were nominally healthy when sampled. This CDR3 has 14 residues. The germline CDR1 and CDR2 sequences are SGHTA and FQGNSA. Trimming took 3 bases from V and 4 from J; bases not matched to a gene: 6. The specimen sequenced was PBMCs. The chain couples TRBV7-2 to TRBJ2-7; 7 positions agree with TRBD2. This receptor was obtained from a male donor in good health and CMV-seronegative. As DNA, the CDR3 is TGTGCCAGCAGCTTGGGCTTCGGGGGGTACGAGCAGTACTTC. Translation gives CASSLGFGGYEQYF.